The rows below give T cell receptor beta chains drawn from one sample of a study of blood T cell repertoires in COVID-19. Clones were sequenced by immunoSEQ multiplex PCR, and TCRdb holds only the in-frame ones, with some missing. The sample lists 150,000 to 200,000 clones, over 75% occurring once. Material for sequencing was PBMCs or T cells enriched from blood (not recorded which). These receptors came from a human donor with acute COVID-19. The donor label of this sample is uncertain. Each CDR3 is given without its conserved first and last residue.

CDR3aa: AWSPGTGGLETQY
v_gene: TRBV30
j_gene: TRBJ2-5

CDR3aa: ASSRTGQETQY
v_gene: TRBV5-1
j_gene: TRBJ2-5

CDR3aa: ASSPTAGGGEAF
v_gene: TRBV7-2
j_gene: TRBJ1-1

CDR3aa: ASSIYPPTVPRPQH
v_gene: TRBV19
j_gene: TRBJ1-5

CDR3aa: ASTTGDEQF
v_gene: TRBV18
j_gene: TRBJ2-1

CDR3aa: SVDTGENIQY
v_gene: TRBV29-1
j_gene: TRBJ2-4

CDR3aa: ASSLGGVGVGGNTIY
v_gene: TRBV7-8
j_gene: TRBJ1-3

CDR3aa: ASSLFSGGAYRYEQY
v_gene: TRBV5-4
j_gene: TRBJ2-7

CDR3aa: ASSYSRVMNTEAF
v_gene: TRBV6-5
j_gene: TRBJ1-1

CDR3aa: ASSLVAGLPGELF
v_gene: TRBV13
j_gene: TRBJ2-2

CDR3aa: ASSQGVGQGSYT
v_gene: TRBV5-5
j_gene: TRBJ1-2

CDR3aa: SVNIVLATEAF
v_gene: TRBV29-1
j_gene: TRBJ1-1

CDR3aa: ASSPTTGESPLH
v_gene: TRBV7-9
j_gene: TRBJ1-6

CDR3aa: ASSQEGQGNNQPQH
v_gene: TRBV3-1/TRBV3-2
j_gene: TRBJ1-5

CDR3aa: ASSGTTGNTIY
v_gene: TRBV19
j_gene: TRBJ1-3

CDR3aa: ASAVYEQY
v_gene: TRBV12-5
j_gene: TRBJ2-7

CDR3aa: ASSPVQGSYNSPLH
v_gene: TRBV18
j_gene: TRBJ1-6

CDR3aa: ASSLVGGAVYEQY
v_gene: TRBV7-9
j_gene: TRBJ2-7

CDR3aa: ASSPGGPNEKLF
v_gene: TRBV3-1/TRBV3-2
j_gene: TRBJ1-4

CDR3aa: ASSLGRTYEQY
v_gene: TRBV5-5
j_gene: TRBJ2-7

CDR3aa: ASSRTGAGTEAF
v_gene: TRBV6-5
j_gene: TRBJ1-1

CDR3aa: ASSSDRGGGGYT
v_gene: TRBV7-9
j_gene: TRBJ1-2

CDR3aa: ASSREDRGNQPQH
v_gene: TRBV4-1
j_gene: TRBJ1-5

CDR3aa: ASSLGGTYEQY
v_gene: TRBV7-6
j_gene: TRBJ2-7

CDR3aa: ASSASGTGGTDTQY
v_gene: TRBV9
j_gene: TRBJ2-3

CDR3aa: ASRSTTGKGEKLF
v_gene: TRBV6-5
j_gene: TRBJ1-4

CDR3aa: ATGGLGADTQY
v_gene: TRBV10-3
j_gene: TRBJ2-3

CDR3aa: SATGQGTEAF
v_gene: TRBV29-1
j_gene: TRBJ1-1

CDR3aa: ASSSQGESYNEQF
v_gene: TRBV5-1
j_gene: TRBJ2-1

CDR3aa: ASSLYDPRATAYEQY
v_gene: TRBV28
j_gene: TRBJ2-7

CDR3aa: ASSQDRRGSYGYT
v_gene: TRBV4-2
j_gene: TRBJ1-2